The clone carrying this T cell receptor beta chain was found many times. The CDR3 is 12 amino acids. From germline, CDR1 is LNHNV and CDR2 YYDKDF (reference sequence). The V end was cut by 5 bases, the J end by 5 bases, with 9 bases between. The source of the sample is a study of blood T cells in healthy people across ages. In the study overall: Researchers report that template switching captured about one barcoded beta molecule per two T cells.

Next came a second PCR, run for about 7 to 12 cycles, which used a sample-barcoded 5' primer along with a J-beta primer mix. TCRdb reprocessed the 5' RACE reads with MiXCR, giving one entry per CDR3 protein. Here the sample spans roughly 1,700,000 distinct CDR3 sequences, 28% being singletons. V is TRBV15 and J is TRBJ2-5, with D uncertain. This receptor was identified in a woman in her twenties or thirties in good health. The sample consisted of blood. CDR3 loop: CATSRSLETQYF. In DNA, the CDR3 is TGTGCCACCAGCCGTTCATTGGAGACCCAGTACTTC.